The T cell receptor (beta chain) described here comes from a study of STAT5B mutations in CD4+ large granular lymphocyte leukemia. Overall study results and limits: Top patient clones used TRBV06 genes more often: 8/27 versus 2/35 in controls. Higher CD4+ than CD8+ T-LGLL clonality might reflect small sample size. No patients shared main leukemic clonotypes, though less than 30% appeared at low frequency elsewhere.

This table comes from immunoSEQ multiplex PCR, and its TCRdb copy is limited to in-frame clones, with some not included. The data contain 32,000 or so clones, around 81% of them singletons. About this clone itself: Its specificity is not known.

Germline V gene sequence: CDR1 MDHEN, CDR2 SYDVKM. The V and J ends lost 4 bases and 0 bases respectively, with 19 bases between them. The CDR3 consists of 17 residues. The chain recombines TRBV28 with TRBJ2-7, with a weak D call TRBD2 (7 bases). The receptor was derived from a human donor in good health. The sequenced sample was CD4+ T cells from blood buffy coats. CDR3 sequence (DNA): TGTGCCAGCAGTTCCCCAGGAAGGGGGGGTAGCTCCTACGAGCAGTACTTC. It yields the protein CASSSPGRGGSSYEQYF. Full variable domain (missing parts from reference TRBV28 and TRBJ2-7): DVKVTQSSRYLVKRTGEKVFLECVQDMDHENMFWYRQDPGLGLRLIYFSYDVKMKEKGDIPEGYSVSREKKERFSLILESASTNQTSMYLCASSSPGRGGSSYEQYFGPGTRLTVT.